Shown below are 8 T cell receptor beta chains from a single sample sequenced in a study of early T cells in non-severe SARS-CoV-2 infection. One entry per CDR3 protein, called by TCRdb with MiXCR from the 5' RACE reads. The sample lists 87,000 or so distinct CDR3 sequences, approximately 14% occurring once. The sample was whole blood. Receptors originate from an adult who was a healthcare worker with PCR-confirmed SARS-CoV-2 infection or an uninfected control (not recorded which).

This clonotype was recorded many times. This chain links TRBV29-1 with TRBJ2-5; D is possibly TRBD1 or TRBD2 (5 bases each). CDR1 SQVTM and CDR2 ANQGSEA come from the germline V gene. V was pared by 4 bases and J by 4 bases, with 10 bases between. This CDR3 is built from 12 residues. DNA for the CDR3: TGCAGCGTTGGGCCAGGGAGAGAGACCCAGTACTTC. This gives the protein CSVGPGRETQYF. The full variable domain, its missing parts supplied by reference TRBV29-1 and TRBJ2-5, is SAVISQKPSRDICQRGTSLTIQCQVDSQVTMMFWYRQQPGQSLTLIATANQGSEATYESGFVIDKFPISRPNLTFSTLTVSNMSPEDSSIYLCSVGPGRETQYFGPGTRLLVL.

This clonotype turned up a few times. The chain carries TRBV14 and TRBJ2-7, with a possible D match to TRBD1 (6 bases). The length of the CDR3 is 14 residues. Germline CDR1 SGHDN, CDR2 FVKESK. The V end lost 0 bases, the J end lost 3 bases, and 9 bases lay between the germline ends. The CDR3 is CASSQELDSYEQYF. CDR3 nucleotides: TGTGCCAGCAGCCAAGAACTGGACAGCTACGAGCAGTACTTC.

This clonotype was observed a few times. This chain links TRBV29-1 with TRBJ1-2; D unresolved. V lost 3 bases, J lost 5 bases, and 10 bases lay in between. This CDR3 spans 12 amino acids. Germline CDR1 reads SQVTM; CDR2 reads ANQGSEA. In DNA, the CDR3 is TGCAGCGTTGAGATGTCAGCTTATGGCTACACCTTC. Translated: CSVEMSAYGYTF.

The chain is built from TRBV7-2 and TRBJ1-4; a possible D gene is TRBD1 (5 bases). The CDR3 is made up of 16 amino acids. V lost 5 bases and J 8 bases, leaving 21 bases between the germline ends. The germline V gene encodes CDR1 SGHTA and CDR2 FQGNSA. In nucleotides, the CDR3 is TGTGCCAGCAGCCGCTTAGACGGGACTCTTACCGAAAAACTGTTTTTT. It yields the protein CASSRLDGTLTEKLFF.

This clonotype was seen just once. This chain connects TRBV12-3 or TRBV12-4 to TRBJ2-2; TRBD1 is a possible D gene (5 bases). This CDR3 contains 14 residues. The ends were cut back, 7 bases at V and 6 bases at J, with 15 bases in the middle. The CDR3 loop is CASIQGGVAGELFF. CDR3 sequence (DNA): TGTGCCAGCATCCAGGGTGGGGTGGCCGGGGAGCTGTTTTTT.

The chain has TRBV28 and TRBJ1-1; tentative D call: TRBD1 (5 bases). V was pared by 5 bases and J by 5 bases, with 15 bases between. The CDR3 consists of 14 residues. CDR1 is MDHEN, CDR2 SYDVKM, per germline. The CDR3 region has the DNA TGTGCCAGCAGTCCATTCAGGGCGGGTACTGAAGCTTTCTTT. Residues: CASSPFRAGTEAFF.

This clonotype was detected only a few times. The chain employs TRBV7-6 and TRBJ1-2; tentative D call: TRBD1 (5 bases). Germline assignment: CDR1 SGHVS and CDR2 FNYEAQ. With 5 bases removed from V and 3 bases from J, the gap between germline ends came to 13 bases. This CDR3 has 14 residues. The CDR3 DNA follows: TGTGCCAGCAGCAACCCAGGGTCCCACTATGGCTACACCTTC. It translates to CASSNPGSHYGYTF. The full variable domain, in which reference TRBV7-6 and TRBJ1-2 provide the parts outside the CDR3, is GAGVSQSPRYKVTKRGQDVALRCDPISGHVSLYWYRQALGQGPEFLTYFNYEAQQDKSGLPNDRFSAERPEGSISTLTIQRTEQRDSAMYRCASSNPGSHYGYTFGSGTRLTVV.

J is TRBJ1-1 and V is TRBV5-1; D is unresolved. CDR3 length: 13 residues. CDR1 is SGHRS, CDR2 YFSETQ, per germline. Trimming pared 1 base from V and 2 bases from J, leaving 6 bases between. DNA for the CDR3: TGCGCCAGCAGCTTGATAGGAAACACTGAAGCTTTCTTT. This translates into CASSLIGNTEAFF.